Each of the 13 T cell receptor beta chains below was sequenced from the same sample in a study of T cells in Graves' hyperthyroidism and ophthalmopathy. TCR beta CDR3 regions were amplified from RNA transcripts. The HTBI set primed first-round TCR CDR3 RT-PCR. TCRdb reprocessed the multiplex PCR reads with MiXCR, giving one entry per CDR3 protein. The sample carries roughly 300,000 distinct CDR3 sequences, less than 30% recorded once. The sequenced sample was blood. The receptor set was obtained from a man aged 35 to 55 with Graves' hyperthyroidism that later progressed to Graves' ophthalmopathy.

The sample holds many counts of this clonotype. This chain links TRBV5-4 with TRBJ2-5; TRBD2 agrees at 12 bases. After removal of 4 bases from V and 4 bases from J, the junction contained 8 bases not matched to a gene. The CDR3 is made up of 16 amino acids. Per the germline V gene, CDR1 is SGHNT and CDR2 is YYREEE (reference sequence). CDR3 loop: CASSVRTSGTVETQYF. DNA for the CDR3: TGTGCCAGCAGCGTAAGGACTAGCGGGACCGTAGAGACCCAGTACTTC.

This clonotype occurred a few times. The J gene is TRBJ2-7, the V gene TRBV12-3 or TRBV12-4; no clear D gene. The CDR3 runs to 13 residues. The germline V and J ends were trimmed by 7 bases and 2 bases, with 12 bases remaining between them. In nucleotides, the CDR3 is TGTGCCAGCAATAGTGACATTCCCTACGAGCAGTACTTC. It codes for CASNSDIPYEQYF.

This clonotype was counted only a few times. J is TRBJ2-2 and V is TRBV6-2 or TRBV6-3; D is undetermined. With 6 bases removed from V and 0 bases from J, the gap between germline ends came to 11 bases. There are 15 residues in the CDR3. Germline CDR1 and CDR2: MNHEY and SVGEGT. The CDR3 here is CASSHFTANTGELFF. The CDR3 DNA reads TGTGCCAGCAGCCACTTCACAGCGAACACCGGGGAGCTGTTTTTT.

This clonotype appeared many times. The CDR3 DNA sequence: TGTGCCAGCAGCCCCCGGGTTTACGAGCAGTACTTC. It is translated as CASSPRVYEQYF. The chain is built from TRBV4-2 and TRBJ2-7, with no clear D. V was shortened by 4 bases and J by 4 bases, with 8 bases between the two germline ends. The CDR3 has 12 residues. The germline V gene has CDR1 LGHNA and CDR2 YNFKEQ.

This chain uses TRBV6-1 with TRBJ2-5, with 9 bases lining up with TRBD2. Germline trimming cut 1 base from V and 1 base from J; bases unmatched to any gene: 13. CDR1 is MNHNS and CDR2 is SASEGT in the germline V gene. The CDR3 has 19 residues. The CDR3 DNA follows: TGTGCCAGCAGTGAAGGGAGCGGGAGGATTTGGAGGGGCCAAGAGACCCAGTACTTC. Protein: CASSEGSGRIWRGQETQYF.

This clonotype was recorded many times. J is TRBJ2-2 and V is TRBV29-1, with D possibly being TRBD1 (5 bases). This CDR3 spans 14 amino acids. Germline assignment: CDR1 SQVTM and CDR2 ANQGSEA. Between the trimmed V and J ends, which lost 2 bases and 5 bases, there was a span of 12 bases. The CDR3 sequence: CSVEQGVGTGELFF. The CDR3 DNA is TGCAGCGTTGAACAGGGTGTAGGAACCGGGGAGCTGTTTTTT.

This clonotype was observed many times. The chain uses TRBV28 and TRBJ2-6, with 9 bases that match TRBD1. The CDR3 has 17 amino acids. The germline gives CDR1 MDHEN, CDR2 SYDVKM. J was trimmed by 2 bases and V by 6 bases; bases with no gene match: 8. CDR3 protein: CASSLPDRGTGANVLTF. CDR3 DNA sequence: TGTGCCAGCAGCCTCCCCGACAGGGGGACTGGGGCCAACGTCCTGACTTTC.

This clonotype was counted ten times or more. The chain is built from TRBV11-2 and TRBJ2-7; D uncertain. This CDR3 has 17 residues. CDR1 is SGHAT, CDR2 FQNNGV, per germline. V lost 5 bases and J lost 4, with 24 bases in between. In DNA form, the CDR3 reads TGTGCCAGCAGCGCCCTCGTCCTTAGTAGGCGCAAGTACGAGCAGTACTTC. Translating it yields CASSALVLSRRKYEQYF.

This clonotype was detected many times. As DNA, the CDR3 is TGTGCCAGCGCCGACAGCCATAGCAATCAGCCCCAGCATTTT. Residues: CASADSHSNQPQHF. This rearrangement joins TRBV2 to TRBJ1-5, with D possibly being TRBD1 (5 bases). Germline V gives CDR1 SNHLY, CDR2 FYNNEI. With 8 bases removed from V and 0 bases from J, the gap between germline ends came to 11 bases. This CDR3 is built from 14 residues. Filled out from reference TRBV2 and TRBJ1-5, the complete variable domain reads EPEVTQTPSHQVTQMGQEVILRCVPISNHLYFYWYRQILGQKVEFLVSFYNNEISEKSEIFDDQFSVERPDGSNFTLKIRSTKLEDSAMYFCASADSHSNQPQHFGDGTRLSIL.

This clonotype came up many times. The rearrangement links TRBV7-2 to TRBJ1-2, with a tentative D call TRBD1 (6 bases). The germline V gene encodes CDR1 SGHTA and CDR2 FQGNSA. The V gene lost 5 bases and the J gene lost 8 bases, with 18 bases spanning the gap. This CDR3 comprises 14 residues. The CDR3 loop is CASSPRTVLTGYTF. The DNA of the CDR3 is TGTGCCAGCAGCCCCCGGACAGTACTGACGGGCTACACCTTC. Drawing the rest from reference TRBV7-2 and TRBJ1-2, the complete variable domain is GAGVSQSPSNKVTEKGKDVELRCDPISGHTALYWYRQSLGQGLEFLIYFQGNSAPDKSGLPSDRFSAERTGGSVSTLTIQRTQQEDSAVYLCASSPRTVLTGYTFGSGTRLTVV.

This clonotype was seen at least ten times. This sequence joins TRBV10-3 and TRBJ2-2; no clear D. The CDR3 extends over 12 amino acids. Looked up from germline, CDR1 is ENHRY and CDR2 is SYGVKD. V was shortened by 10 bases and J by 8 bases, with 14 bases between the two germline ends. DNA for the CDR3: TGTGCCACTCGAGAGCTGAGAGGGGAGCTGTTTTTT. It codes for CATRELRGELFF.

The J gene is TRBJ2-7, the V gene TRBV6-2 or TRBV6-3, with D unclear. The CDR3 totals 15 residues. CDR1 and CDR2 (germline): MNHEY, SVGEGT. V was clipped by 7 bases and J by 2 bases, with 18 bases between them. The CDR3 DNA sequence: TGTGCCAGCAACAGACGGCCCGGGTGGACCTACGAGCAGTACTTC. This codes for CASNRRPGWTYEQYF.

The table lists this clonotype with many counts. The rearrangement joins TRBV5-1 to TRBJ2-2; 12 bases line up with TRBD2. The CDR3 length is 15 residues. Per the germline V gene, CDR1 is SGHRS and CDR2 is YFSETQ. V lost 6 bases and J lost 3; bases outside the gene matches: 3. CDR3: CASKRLAGDTGELFF. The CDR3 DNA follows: TGCGCCAGCAAAAGACTAGCGGGAGACACCGGGGAGCTGTTTTTT.